At least ten counts were recorded for the clone carrying this T cell receptor beta chain. Its specificity is unknown. This sample was included in a study of glioma-infiltrating T cells. Overall study findings and caveats: Tissue-blood divergence was below expectation in non-neoplastic patients, above in gliomas. Only very few CDR3 sequences appeared in both tissue and blood.

Amplification of TCR alpha and beta CDR3 regions from RNA used iRepertoire nested multiplex PCR. One-step reverse transcription and amplification started from approximately 100-400 ng of tissue mRNA or PBMC total RNA. One entry per CDR3 protein results from TCRdb running MiXCR on the multiplex PCR reads. The sample has about 200,000 distinct CDR3 sequences; 30% to 40% are singletons. Input material: glioma tissue, nonneoplastic brain tissue, or PBMCs (not recorded which). The TCR sequence derives from a human donor with low-grade glioma or glioblastoma, undergoing nonglioma brain surgery, or in good health (not recorded which).

The CDR3 protein is CASSWNRGLGNEQFF. The CDR3, as DNA: TGTGCCAGCAGCTGGAACAGGGGATTGGGCAATGAGCAGTTCTTC. V is TRBV7-2 and J is TRBJ2-1, with 7 positions matching TRBD1. The junction had 9 bases not matched to a gene; V was cut back by 4 bases and J by 6 bases. Per the germline V gene, CDR1 is SGHTA and CDR2 is FQGNSA. There are 15 residues in the CDR3. Based on the CDR3 plus reference TRBV7-2 and TRBJ2-1, the full variable domain is GAGVSQSPSNKVTEKGKDVELRCDPISGHTALYWYRQSLGQGLEFLIYFQGNSAPDKSGLPSDRFSAERTGGSVSTLTIQRTQQEDSAVYLCASSWNRGLGNEQFFGPGTRLTVL.